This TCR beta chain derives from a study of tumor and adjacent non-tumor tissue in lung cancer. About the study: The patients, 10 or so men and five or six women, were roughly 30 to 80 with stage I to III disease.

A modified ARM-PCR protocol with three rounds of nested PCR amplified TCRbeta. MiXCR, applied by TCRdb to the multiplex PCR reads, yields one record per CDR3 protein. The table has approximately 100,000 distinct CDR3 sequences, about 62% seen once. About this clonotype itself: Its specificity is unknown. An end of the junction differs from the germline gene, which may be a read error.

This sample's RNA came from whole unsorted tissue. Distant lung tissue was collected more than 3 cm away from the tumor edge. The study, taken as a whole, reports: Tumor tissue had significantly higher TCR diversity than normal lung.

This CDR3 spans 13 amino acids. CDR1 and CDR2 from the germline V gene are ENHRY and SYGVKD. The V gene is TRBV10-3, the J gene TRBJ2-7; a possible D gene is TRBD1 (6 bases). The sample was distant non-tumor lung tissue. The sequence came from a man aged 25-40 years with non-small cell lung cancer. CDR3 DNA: TGTGCCATCAGTGAGGCCCCTGCAGGGGAGCAATACTTC. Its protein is CAISEAPAGEQYF.